The entry that follows covers one T cell receptor beta chain sequence. The antigen is not known. The source of the sample is a study of T cell responses to AZD1222 COVID-19 vaccine. Study-wide findings and caveats: White British donors predominated, females outnumbered males, and clonal diversity was possibly underestimated. Among AZD1222 vaccinees, only 5 to 7 were seropositive at baseline.

Some clones are missing from TCRdb's copy, which holds only in-frame ones; the method was immunoSEQ multiplex PCR. The sample has roughly 120,000 clones, 89% seen once. The CDR3 length is 14 residues. Germline lookup yields CDR1 MNHEY and CDR2 SMNVEV (reference sequence). The ends were cut back, 3 bases at V and 2 bases at J, with 11 bases in the middle. The rearrangement uses TRBV27 and TRBJ2-7, with D unresolved. The clonotype was recovered from an adult in good health. The sample in question was peripheral blood, obtained on day 0 of AZD1222 vaccination. CDR3 coding DNA: TGTGCCAGCAGTTTCTCTGGACCCGCCTACGAGCAGTACTTC. Translating it yields CASSFSGPAYEQYF.